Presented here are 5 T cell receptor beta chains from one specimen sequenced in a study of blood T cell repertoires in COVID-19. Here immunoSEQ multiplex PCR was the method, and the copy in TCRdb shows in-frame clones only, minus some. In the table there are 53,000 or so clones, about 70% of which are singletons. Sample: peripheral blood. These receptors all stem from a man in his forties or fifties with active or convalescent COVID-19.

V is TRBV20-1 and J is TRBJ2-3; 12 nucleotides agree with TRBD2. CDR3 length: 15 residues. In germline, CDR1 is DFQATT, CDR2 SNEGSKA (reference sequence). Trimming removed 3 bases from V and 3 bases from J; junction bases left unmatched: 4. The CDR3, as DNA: TGCAGTGCTAGTGAAGGGACTAGCGGGACAGATACGCAGTATTTT. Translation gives CSASEGTSGTDTQYF.

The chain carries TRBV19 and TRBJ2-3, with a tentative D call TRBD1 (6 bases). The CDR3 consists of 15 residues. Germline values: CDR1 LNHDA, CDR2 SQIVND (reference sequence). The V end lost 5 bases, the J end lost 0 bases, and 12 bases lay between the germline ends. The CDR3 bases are TGTGCCAGTAGTCCCATCGGACAGAGCACAGATACGCAGTATTTT. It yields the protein CASSPIGQSTDTQYF.

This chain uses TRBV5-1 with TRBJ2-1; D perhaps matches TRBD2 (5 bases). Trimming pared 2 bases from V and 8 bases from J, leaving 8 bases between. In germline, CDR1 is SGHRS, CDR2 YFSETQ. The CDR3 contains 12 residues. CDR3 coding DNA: TGCGCCAGCAGCTTTCGGGGAGATGAGCAGTTCTTC. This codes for CASSFRGDEQFF. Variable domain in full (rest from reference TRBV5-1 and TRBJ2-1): KAGVTQTPRYLIKTRGQQVTLSCSPISGHRSVSWYQQTPGQGLQFLFEYFSETQRNKGNFPGRFSGRQFSNSRSEMNVSTLELGDSALYLCASSFRGDEQFFGPGTRLTVL.

The CDR3 DNA sequence: TGTGCCAGCAGCCTGGGTAGCGGGGTGACAGATACGCAGTATTTT. Protein product: CASSLGSGVTDTQYF. J is TRBJ2-3 and V is TRBV5-6; 8 positions agree with TRBD2. This CDR3 comprises 15 residues. The germline V gene has CDR1 SGHDT and CDR2 YYEEEE. J gave up 3 bases and V 4 bases, and 7 bases lay outside the gene matches.

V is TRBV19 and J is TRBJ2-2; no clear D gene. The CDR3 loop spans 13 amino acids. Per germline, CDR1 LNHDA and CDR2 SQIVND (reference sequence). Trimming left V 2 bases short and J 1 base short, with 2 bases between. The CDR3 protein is CASSILNTGELFF. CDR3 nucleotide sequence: TGTGCCAGTAGTATACTGAACACCGGGGAGCTGTTTTTT. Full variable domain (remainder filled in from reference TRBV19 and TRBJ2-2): DGGITQSPKYLFRKEGQNVTLSCEQNLNHDAMYWYRQDPGQGLRLIYYSQIVNDFQKGDIAEGYSVSREKKESFPLTVTSAQKNPTAFYLCASSILNTGELFFGEGSRLTVL.